The 4 T cell receptor beta chains reported below all come from one sample, sequenced in a study of beta chain features in type 1 diabetes. Study outcomes and limitations: Shorter TCRB CDR3s, moderately but significantly so, were found in Type 1 diabetes patients in all four CD4+ subsets.

These receptors have no known antigen. Expressed TCRB transcripts were sequenced, since all the RNA that had been isolated was reverse transcribed. Assay used: immunoSEQ multiplex PCR; TCRdb lists only in-frame clones, some missing. The sample consists of some 170,000 clones, 63% of them appearing once. Sequencing input: naive CD4+ T cells from blood. The source of these receptors is a man in his thirties or forties with type 1 diabetes.

CDR3 sequence reads: CASSLESTGRFF. The CDR3 bases are TGTGCCAGCAGCTTAGAATCGACTGGCCGGTTCTTC. The rearrangement links TRBV7-9 to TRBJ2-1; D unclear. The CDR3 extends over 12 amino acids. Germline V gene sequence: CDR1 SEHNR, CDR2 FQNEAQ (reference sequence). With 1 base removed from V and 15 bases from J, the gap between germline ends came to 13 bases.

The gene calls are TRBV13 and TRBJ1-1; D ambiguous. This CDR3 is 12 amino acids long. CDR1 PRHDT and CDR2 FYEKMQ come from the germline V gene (reference sequence). Trimming took 0 bases from V and 11 from J, leaving 10 bases between them. The CDR3: CASSLGGKGAFF. In DNA, the CDR3 is TGTGCCAGCAGCTTAGGAGGGAAAGGGGCTTTCTTT.

The sample holds a few counts of this clone. The chain joins TRBV9 to TRBJ2-2, with 8 bases that match TRBD1. V lost 0 bases to trimming and J lost 3 bases; unmatched junction nucleotides: 7. CDR3 length: 17 residues. Per germline, CDR1 SGDLS and CDR2 YYNGEE. The CDR3 region has the DNA TGTGCCAGCAGCGTAGCCCGGACAGGGTCCCACACCGGGGAGCTGTTTTTT. Translating gives CASSVARTGSHTGELFF.

The chain joins TRBV6-5 to TRBJ2-1; 10 bases fit TRBD2. Germline V CDR1 and CDR2: MNHEY, SVGAGI. After removal of 6 bases from V and 4 bases from J, the junction contained 6 bases not matched to a gene. This CDR3 is built from 15 residues. CDR3 bases: TGTGCCAGCAGACCCCATAGCGGGGGGTACAATGAGCAGTTCTTC. It codes for CASRPHSGGYNEQFF.